The 2 T cell receptor beta chains given below trace back to one sample, sequenced in a study of PD-1 blockade in mismatch repair-deficient tumors (dated by TCRdb to about 2017). The method was the immunoSEQ multiplex PCR assay. TCRdb re-hosts the immuneACCESS table, in-frame sequences only. Its copies lack some clones; in the studies checked, an unresolved V gene accounts for under half of them, and the cause for the rest is not known. The sample profile shows about 120,000 clones; around 80% of them were found once. About 4.5% of the sample is taken by the ten largest. The specimen comprised peripheral blood, sampled 60 to 65 weeks after starting pembrolizumab. Receptors originate from an adult with mismatch repair-deficient cancer.

The chain uses TRBV4-1 and TRBJ2-5; D is possibly TRBD2 (6 bases). Germline CDR1 and CDR2: MGHRA and YSYEKL. The length of the CDR3 is 17 residues. V gave up 4 bases and J gave up 5 bases, with 23 bases separating them. The CDR3 sequence is CASSPRAARGIGETQYF. CDR3 in DNA: TGCGCCAGCAGCCCAAGGGCCGCGCGCGGGATAGGTGAGACCCAGTACTTC.

A single count supports this clone. The rearrangement links TRBV7-9 to TRBJ1-1; tentative D call: TRBD1 (6 bases). Trimming left V 5 bases short and J 4 bases short, with 17 bases between. This CDR3 comprises 15 residues. The V gene's germline CDR1 is SEHNR and CDR2 FQNEAQ (reference sequence). CDR3 sequence: CASSRTGLTLTEAFF. CDR3 bases: TGTGCCAGCAGCCGTACAGGGTTAACCCTCACTGAAGCTTTCTTT.